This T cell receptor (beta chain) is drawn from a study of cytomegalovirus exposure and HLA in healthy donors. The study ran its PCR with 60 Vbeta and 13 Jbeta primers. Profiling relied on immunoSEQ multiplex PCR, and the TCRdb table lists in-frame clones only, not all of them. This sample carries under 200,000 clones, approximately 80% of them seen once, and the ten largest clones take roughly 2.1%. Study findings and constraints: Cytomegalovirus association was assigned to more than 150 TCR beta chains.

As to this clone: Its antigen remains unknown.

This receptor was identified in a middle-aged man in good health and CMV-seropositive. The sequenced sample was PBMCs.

For the CDR3, the DNA is TGTGCCAGTAGTATCTCGGGGGGGGCCAACACTGAAGCTTTCTTT. Its translation is CASSISGGANTEAFF. V is TRBV19 and J is TRBJ1-1, with D tentatively TRBD1 (6 bases). V was cut by 3 bases and J by 2 bases, with 13 bases left in between. CDR3 length: 15 amino acids. Germline V gene lookup returns CDR1 LNHDA and CDR2 SQIVND (reference sequence). The complete variable domain, with remaining parts taken from reference TRBV19 and TRBJ1-1, reads DGGITQSPKYLFRKEGQNVTLSCEQNLNHDAMYWYRQDPGQGLRLIYYSQIVNDFQKGDIAEGYSVSREKKESFPLTVTSAQKNPTAFYLCASSISGGANTEAFFGQGTRLTVV.